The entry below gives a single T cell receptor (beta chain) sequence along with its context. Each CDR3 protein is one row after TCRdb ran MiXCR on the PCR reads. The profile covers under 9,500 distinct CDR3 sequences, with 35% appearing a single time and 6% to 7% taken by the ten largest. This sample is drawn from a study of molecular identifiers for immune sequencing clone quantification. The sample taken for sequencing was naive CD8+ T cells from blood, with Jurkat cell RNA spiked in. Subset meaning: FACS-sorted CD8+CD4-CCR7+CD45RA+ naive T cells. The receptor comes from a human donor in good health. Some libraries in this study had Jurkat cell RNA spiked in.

The DNA of the CDR3 is TGCGCCAGCAGCCAAGCTCCAGGCGGGGAGACCCAGTACTTC. This encodes CASSQAPGGETQYF. The rearrangement uses TRBV4-3 and TRBJ2-5, with TRBD2 as a possible D gene (5 bases). The germline V gene encodes CDR1 LGHNA and CDR2 YSLEER. CDR3 length: 14 amino acids. V was cut by 1 base and J by 5 bases, with 11 bases left in between.